This T cell receptor (beta chain) was retrieved from a study of T-cell reconstitution after alpha-beta-depleted transplantation in children. This clonotype came up a few times. Preparation of the TCRbeta library used unique molecular identifiers. TCRdb redid the calling of the PCR reads with MiXCR, one entry per CDR3 protein. The data hold 500,000 to 650,000 distinct CDR3 sequences, with about an eighth observed a single time. This CDR3 is built from 16 residues. The trim removed 5 bases at V and 1 base at J, leaving 7 bases unmatched. The starting material was PBMCs, mostly from graft donor cells, obtained 360 days after TCRalphabeta/CD19-depleted stem cell transplant. The chain combines TRBV12-3 or TRBV12-4 with TRBJ2-2; TRBD2 agrees at 7 bases. The TCR originated in a male patient between 10 and 17 years old who had a stem cell transplant for acute myeloid leukemia, so the T cells may come from the graft donor. The CDR3 nucleotides read TGTGCCAGCAGTCCCAGACTAGCTGGGAACACCGGGGAGCTGTTTTTT. It translates to CASSPRLAGNTGELFF.